This T cell receptor (beta chain) was captured by sequencing in a study of blood T cells in healthy people across ages. It was with a sample-barcoded 5' primer and a J-beta primer mix that a second PCR of roughly 6 to 11 cycles was run. MiXCR, run by TCRdb on the 5' RACE reads, gives a single entry per CDR3 protein. Found here are about 1,800,000 distinct CDR3 sequences, about 30% of them singletons; the top ten hold roughly 8%. This CDR3 is built from 16 residues. After removal of 2 bases from V and 5 bases from J, the junction contained 9 bases not matched to a gene. Each sample used at least 6 million PBMCs.

The genes are TRBV12-3 or TRBV12-4 and TRBJ2-5; 9 nucleotides agree with TRBD1. The sequence was collected from a woman in her twenties or thirties in good health. The source material was blood. The CDR3 spells CASSLFGQGWRETQYF. The CDR3 nucleotides read TGTGCCAGCAGTTTATTCGGACAGGGGTGGCGGGAGACCCAGTACTTC.